This TCR beta chain was sequenced for a study of blood T cell repertoires in COVID-19 (dated by TCRdb to 2019 to 2021). A note on the overall study: Samples from collaborators originated in the United States, Italy and Spain and spanned both the acute and convalescent phases of COVID-19. A de-identified subject ID, COVID-19 status, age in years and sex were almost always included in the sample metadata. The samples were drawn from two sources: the first 160 participants of the ongoing ImmuneRACE study, and 1,000 to 1,500 subjects contributed by 6 global collaborators. The dataset comprised deeply sampled blood TCRbeta repertoires from subjects exposed to, actively infected with, or recovered from COVID-19. HLA class I and class II types, where available, came from metadata supplied by the sample provider rather than from assay-based typing. A freely available public database, intended as a resource for researchers studying the immune response to SARS-CoV-2, is where the repertoires were released. The prospective study material was composed of cDNA or gDNA derived from T cells, B-cell-depleted T cells, or PBMCs. The investigation overall reported the following: How much clinical and demographic metadata was included differed by source and by participant, and the metadata was provided uncurated.

Samples from volunteer blood donors who had recovered from COVID-19 were contributed by a second Seattle source. Collaborating institutions collected whole blood in K2EDTA tubes following their own protocols. Collaborator samples were shipped for TCRbeta analysis as frozen whole blood, isolated PBMCs, or DNA extracted from either sample type. Reading from cysteine to phenylalanine, the CDR3 counts 14 amino acids. Just the 42-base CDR3 DNA is kept, in frame starting at base 1. Deletion took 4 bases off V and 5 bases off J, with a span of 14 bases between the germline ends. The germline V gene (reference sequence) supplies CDR1 LNHDA and CDR2 SQIVND. Regarding this clone: Its cognate antigen has yet to be identified. Base qualities were left out, and no much larger clone turns up one base away.

The immunoSEQ Assay, a bias-controlled multiplex PCR, was used to amplify TCRbeta CDR3 regions from genomic DNA. Regarding the original processing steps: Nucleated cell counts per sample were estimated from amplification of reference gene primers within the assay. To quantify the absolute abundance of each unique TCRbeta CDR3 rearrangement, sequence reads were collapsed and filtered. For each sample, productive Simpson clonality was calculated as the square root of Simpson's diversity index across productive rearrangements. TCRdb provides this immuneACCESS table in a form limited to in-frame rearrangements. Some clones are lacking; in checked studies, under half of them reflect an unresolved V gene, and why the rest are absent is not known. The V and J calls and the clone size are those of that table, but D and trimming were determined from the DNA. The sample table holds about 140,000 clones, of which roughly 80% were seen once. About 3.5% of the sample is in the top ten clones.

Sequenced: peripheral blood. This clonotype was obtained from a man aged 70-80 years who had recovered from COVID-19. Rearrangement joined TRBV19 to TRBJ1-1, with the identity of the D gene unclear. The bases are TGTGCCAGTAGTACTGCGGGAGGGCGGACTGAAGCTTTCTTT. It specifies CASSTAGGRTEAFF.